The 10 T cell receptor beta chains presented below share a single source sample, sequenced in a study of early T cells in non-severe SARS-CoV-2 infection. TCRdb used MiXCR to reprocess the 5' RACE reads, holding one entry per CDR3 protein. The sample shows about 90,000 distinct CDR3 sequences, about an eighth of them seen only once. The sequencing used whole blood, collected at baseline. These receptors were taken from an adult who was a healthcare worker with PCR-confirmed SARS-CoV-2 infection or an uninfected control (not recorded which).

The genes are TRBV5-1 and TRBJ2-5, with D possibly being TRBD2 (6 bases). Trimming removed 0 bases from V and 5 bases from J, with 17 bases in between. Germline V gives CDR1 SGHRS, CDR2 YFSETQ. The CDR3 loop spans 16 amino acids. DNA for the CDR3: TGCGCCAGCAGCTTGGCTGGGACTCCCGGGGTGGAGACCCAGTACTTC. As protein: CASSLAGTPGVETQYF.

There are a few counts of this clonotype. The rearrangement links TRBV10-2 to TRBJ2-5; 7 nucleotides match TRBD1. The V gene end was trimmed by 8 bases and the J gene end by 2 bases; junction bases not matched to a gene: 14. CDR3 length: 16 amino acids. The germline CDR1 and CDR2 sequences are WSHSY and SAAADI. The CDR3 here is CASSRTGGATQETQYF. CDR3 DNA: TGCGCCAGCTCGCGGACAGGCGGAGCGACACAAGAGACCCAGTACTTC.

This clonotype has a count of ten or more. The chain carries TRBV12-3 or TRBV12-4 and TRBJ1-5, with D possibly TRBD1 on 5 matching bases. The CDR3 sequence is 13 residues long. V was clipped by 3 bases and J by 7 bases, with 10 bases between them. The CDR3 is CASSLPGEQPQHF. The CDR3 DNA reads as TGTGCCAGCAGTTTGCCGGGGGAGCAGCCCCAGCATTTT.

V and J are TRBV18 and TRBJ1-2; TRBD1 is a possible D gene (6 bases). The V gene lost 6 bases and the J gene lost 3 bases, with 11 bases spanning the gap. Germline V gives CDR1 KGHSH, CDR2 LQKENI. The CDR3 is 13 amino acids. This CDR3 reads CASSPRQDYGYTF. CDR3 DNA: TGTGCCAGCTCCCCCCGACAGGACTATGGCTACACCTTC. Variable domain in full (rest from reference TRBV18 and TRBJ1-2): NAGVMQNPRHLVRRRGQEARLRCSPMKGHSHVYWYRQLPEEGLKFMVYLQKENIIDESGMPKERFSAEFPKEGPSILRIQQVVRGDSAAYFCASSPRQDYGYTFGSGTRLTVV.

This clonotype was observed at least ten times. The genes are TRBV3-1 and TRBJ2-2; 13 nucleotides match TRBD2. J was trimmed by 7 bases and V by 3 bases; bases with no gene match: 20. CDR1 and CDR2 (germline): LGHDT, YNNKEL (reference sequence). The CDR3 totals 21 residues. The DNA for the CDR3 is TGTGCCAGCAGCCAGAGAAAAGGACTAGCGGGGGCGCGGTCCTGGGTCGGGGAGCTGTTTTTT. Protein: CASSQRKGLAGARSWVGELFF.

This clonotype was detected ten times or more. The chain links TRBV11-2 to TRBJ2-3; 9 nucleotides match TRBD1. CDR1 and CDR2 from the germline V gene are SGHAT and FQNNGV. Losses at the gene ends were 4 bases for V and 6 bases for J; bases not matched to a gene: 11. This CDR3 spans 16 amino acids. The CDR3 spells CASSSLRDRAPDTQYF. Written as DNA, the CDR3 is TGTGCCAGCAGCTCCCTCCGGGACAGGGCCCCGGATACGCAGTATTTT.

The chain joins TRBV12-3 or TRBV12-4 to TRBJ1-6, with D possibly TRBD1 on 6 matching bases. The CDR3 covers 13 residues. V was clipped by 5 bases and J by 9 bases, with 11 bases between them. Here the CDR3 reads CASSTGQTSPLHF. CDR3 DNA sequence: TGTGCCAGCAGTACCGGACAGACTTCACCCCTCCACTTT.

This clonotype was counted only a few times. V gene TRBV27 combines with J gene TRBJ1-5; 9 bases are shared with TRBD1. With 6 bases clipped from V and 2 bases from J, the junction kept 8 bases outside the gene matches. The germline CDR1 and CDR2 sequences are MNHEY and SMNVEV (reference sequence). This CDR3 region has 16 residues. Here the CDR3 reads CASRGQGMVGNQPQHF. The CDR3 DNA follows: TGTGCCAGCAGAGGACAGGGGATGGTCGGCAATCAGCCCCAGCATTTT.

This clonotype was seen a handful of times. The V call is TRBV12-3 or TRBV12-4, the J call TRBJ1-1; no firm D call. The CDR3 totals 11 residues. Deletions cut 7 bases from V and 7 bases from J, with 10 bases between. CDR3 sequence reads: CASTYLGEAFF. The DNA for the CDR3 is TGTGCCAGCACCTATCTGGGTGAAGCTTTCTTT.

The chain combines TRBV19 with TRBJ2-3; D may be TRBD2 (6 bases). V was trimmed by 5 bases and J by 0 bases, leaving 12 bases between them. This CDR3 comprises 15 residues. Germline values: CDR1 LNHDA, CDR2 SQIVND (reference sequence). This CDR3 is CASSPRGRSTDTQYF. The DNA for the CDR3 is TGTGCCAGTAGTCCCCGGGGGAGAAGCACAGATACGCAGTATTTT.